This TCR beta chain was observed in a study of T-cell reconstitution after alpha-beta-depleted transplantation in children. Regarding the study as a whole: Reportedly, roughly two months post-transplant, alpha-beta T cells arose from several hundred expanded graft clones. Diversity and T-cell counts at one year after transplant derived mostly from new T cells. Certain patients had high TCRbeta diversity at day 60, and it came from recipient T cells and thymic progenitors that survived.

Preparation of the TCRbeta library involved a method that used unique molecular identifiers. One entry per CDR3 protein results from TCRdb running MiXCR on the PCR reads. The table shows hundreds of thousands of distinct CDR3 sequences, with around 13% occurring only once. At least ten counts were recorded for this clonotype. No antigen is known for it. The V end lost 8 bases, the J end lost 7 bases, and 15 bases lay between the germline ends. From germline, CDR1 is SQVTM and CDR2 ANQGSEA. CDR3 length: 12 residues. This clonotype was obtained from a male patient younger than 18 who had a stem cell transplant for acute myeloid leukemia, so the T cells may come from the graft donor. The sequencing here drew on PBMCs, mostly from graft donor cells, taken 360 days after TCRalphabeta/CD19-depleted stem cell transplant. This chain joins TRBV29-1 and TRBJ2-1; D perhaps matches TRBD2 (6 bases). CDR3 nucleotides: TGCAGCCCCGGGACTTCTTGGAATGAGCAGTTCTTC. Translated, it gives CSPGTSWNEQFF.